One and the same sample provided the 22 T cell receptor beta chains below, sequenced in a study of siplizumab effects on memory and regulatory T cells. The mixed lymphocyte reaction cells were grown together in coculture at 37°C for about six days. TCRdb's table, derived via immunoSEQ multiplex PCR, lists solely in-frame clones and lacks some. The repertoire holds fewer than 20,000 clones, with 46% as singletons. These TCRs' antigens remain unknown. The sample was CFSE-low (dividing) CD4+ T cells sorted from an allogeneic mixed lymphocyte reaction. All receptors derive from a human donor in good health; the cells came from an allogeneic mixed lymphocyte reaction.

This clone was seen a handful of times. This chain connects TRBV19 to TRBJ1-4; 8 bases align to TRBD1. Trimming took 4 bases from V and 3 from J; bases not matched to a gene: 10. CDR1 and CDR2 from the germline V gene are LNHDA and SQIVND (reference sequence). The CDR3 covers 17 residues. CDR3 protein: CASSTERWTGSNEKLFF. CDR3 nucleotides: TGTGCCAGTAGTACCGAAAGATGGACAGGGTCTAATGAAAAACTGTTTTTT.

With respect to this clone: Other DNA variants within this sample encode the same CDR3. This sequence joins TRBV6-5 and TRBJ1-4; unclear D gene. The CDR3 length is 14 residues. From germline, CDR1 is MNHEY and CDR2 SVGAGI. V was clipped by 5 bases and J by 6 bases, with 13 bases between them. The CDR3 is CASSEVRRDEKLFF. The CDR3 nucleotides read TGTGCCAGCAGTGAAGTTAGGAGGGATGAAAAACTGTTTTTT.

In this sample, this clone turned up once. This rearrangement joins TRBV10-3 to TRBJ1-2; a weak D match, TRBD1 (5 bases). The CDR3 sequence is 14 residues long. The V and J ends lost 0 bases and 4 bases respectively, with 9 bases between them. CDR1 is ENHRY and CDR2 is SYGVKD in the germline V gene. CDR3 in amino acids: CAISESPGIYGYTF. As DNA, the CDR3 is TGTGCCATCAGTGAGTCCCCAGGGATCTATGGCTACACCTTC.

This clone appeared a few times. V and J are TRBV7-2 and TRBJ1-6; D is unresolved. With 1 base removed from V and 8 bases from J, the gap between germline ends came to 6 bases. The CDR3 length is 13 residues. Germline CDR1 is SGHTA and CDR2 is FQGNSA. The chain's CDR3 is CASSLVPDSPLHF. The CDR3 DNA is TGTGCCAGCAGCTTAGTCCCCGATTCACCCCTCCACTTT.

The chain has TRBV6-5 and TRBJ1-2; D not certain. The CDR3 loop spans 13 amino acids. V gave up 6 bases and J gave up 0 bases, with 8 bases separating them. Germline V gene lookup returns CDR1 MNHEY and CDR2 SVGAGI. The DNA of the CDR3 is TGTGCCAGCAGACTCGGACCTAACTATGGCTACACCTTC. Translated, it gives CASRLGPNYGYTF.

This clone was counted between two and nine times. Other DNA sequences of this sample code for an identical CDR3. The chain carries TRBV19 and TRBJ2-7, with D possibly TRBD2 on 5 matching bases. There are 11 residues in the CDR3. Per germline, CDR1 LNHDA and CDR2 SQIVND (reference sequence). Trimming took 5 bases from V and 3 from J, leaving 5 bases between them. CDR3 sequence: CASSGLYEQYF. The CDR3 bases are TGTGCCAGTAGTGGACTCTACGAGCAGTACTTC.

By proportion, this clone is medium-sized (0.01 to 0.1%). The chain is built from TRBV10-1 and TRBJ2-7; D may correspond to TRBD1 or TRBD2 (5 bases each). The CDR3 runs to 13 residues. V lost 4 bases, J lost 3 bases, and 10 bases lay in between. Germline assignment: CDR1 WNHNN and CDR2 SYGVQD (reference sequence). The CDR3 DNA reads as TGCGCCAGCAGTGTTGCTGGGGGCTACGAGCAGTACTTC. Its protein product is CASSVAGGYEQYF.

This clone came up many times. The V call is TRBV18, the J call TRBJ1-1, with 8 nucleotides matching TRBD1. Germline loops: CDR1 KGHSH, CDR2 LQKENI. The CDR3 consists of 14 residues. V lost 6 bases, J lost 0 bases, and 3 bases stayed unmatched. The CDR3 spells CASSRDRMNTEAFF. CDR3 nucleotides: TGTGCCAGCTCGCGGGACAGGATGAACACTGAAGCTTTCTTT.

CDR3 amino acids: CASSFSAGTDTQYF. CDR3 sequence (DNA): TGTGCCAGCAGTTTTTCCGCCGGCACAGATACGCAGTATTTT. This chain joins TRBV25-1 and TRBJ2-3; D gene unclear. The germline V gene has CDR1 MGHDK and CDR2 SYGVNS. V lost 5 bases and J lost 1, with 10 bases in between. This CDR3 is 14 amino acids long.

V gene TRBV6-1 combines with J gene TRBJ1-2; the D is unclear. This CDR3 region has 14 residues. The germline V gene has CDR1 MNHNS and CDR2 SASEGT. V gave up 7 bases and J gave up 2 bases, with 14 bases separating them. CDR3 region: CASTPGPVNYGYTF. The CDR3 DNA reads as TGTGCCAGCACCCCTGGGCCTGTAAACTATGGCTACACCTTC.

The J gene is TRBJ2-5, the V gene TRBV5-1; D is ambiguous. The tail of the sequence fits TRBJ2-7 better, so the J call may be wrong. Germline CDR1 reads SGHRS; CDR2 reads YFSETQ. The CDR3 is 15 residues long. This CDR3 is CASSLTGQQIYEQYF. CDR3 nucleotide sequence: TGCGCCAGCAGCTTGACCGGCCAGCAAATCTACGAGCAGTACTTC.

V is TRBV6-5 and J is TRBJ1-2; a possible D gene is TRBD1 (6 bases). V was shortened by 5 bases and J by 5 bases, with 15 bases between the two germline ends. CDR1 and CDR2 from the germline V gene are MNHEY and SVGAGI. The CDR3 totals 14 residues. This CDR3 is CASSPGQISYGYTF. The CDR3 region has the DNA TGTGCCAGCAGTCCCGGACAGATTTCATATGGCTACACCTTC.

The chain carries TRBV11-3 and TRBJ2-3; D is possibly TRBD1 (6 bases). The ends were cut back, 4 bases at V and 4 bases at J, with 9 bases in the middle. Germline V gene lookup returns CDR1 SGHNT and CDR2 YENEEA. The CDR3 sequence is 13 residues long. CDR3 protein: CASSSKGADTQYF. The CDR3 nucleotides are TGTGCCAGCAGCTCGAAGGGGGCAGATACGCAGTATTTT.

The chain is built from TRBV10-3 and TRBJ2-7; D perhaps matches TRBD2 (7 bases). CDR1 is ENHRY, CDR2 SYGVKD, per germline. The germline V and J ends were trimmed by 6 bases and 2 bases, with 11 bases remaining between them. CDR3 length: 13 amino acids. CDR3: CAIRGGATYEQYF. The CDR3 DNA follows: TGTGCCATCAGAGGGGGGGCTACCTACGAGCAGTACTTC.

The chain recombines TRBV2 with TRBJ2-7, with 9 bases matching TRBD1. Germline CDR1 SNHLY, CDR2 FYNNEI. The CDR3 consists of 15 residues. V lost 6 bases to trimming and J lost 2 bases; unmatched junction nucleotides: 8. DNA for the CDR3: TGTGCCAGCAGAGATGGGACAGGGATACCCTACGAGCAGTACTTC. Translating it yields CASRDGTGIPYEQYF.

The chain carries TRBV5-4 and TRBJ2-5; 11 positions match TRBD2. Trimming removed 3 bases from V and 4 bases from J; junction bases left unmatched: 2. Germline values: CDR1 SGHNT, CDR2 YYREEE (reference sequence). This CDR3 contains 14 residues. The CDR3 DNA sequence: TGTGCCAGCAGCTCTACTAGCGGGGGAGAGACCCAGTACTTC. Translation: CASSSTSGGETQYF.

This clone is labeled medium-sized (0.01 to 0.1%). CDR3 nucleotide sequence: TGTGCCAGCAGCTTGGCGTCAGGGACAGATACGCAGTATTTT. This codes for CASSLASGTDTQYF. The chain uses TRBV5-4 and TRBJ2-3, with D maybe TRBD1 (5 bases). Germline lookup yields CDR1 SGHNT and CDR2 YYREEE (reference sequence). V was clipped by 0 bases and J by 3 bases, with 8 bases between them. The CDR3 consists of 14 residues.

This chain links TRBV7-4 with TRBJ1-4; 7 bases map to TRBD1. The V and J ends lost 5 bases and 3 bases, in that order; junction bases with no gene match: 9. Germline values: CDR1 SGHVT, CDR2 SQSDAQ. The CDR3 covers 16 residues. The CDR3 region is CASSGTRGLPNEKLFF. As DNA, the CDR3 is TGTGCCAGCAGCGGCACAAGGGGGCTGCCTAATGAAAAACTGTTTTTT.

The chain employs TRBV9 and TRBJ1-1, with 8 bases fitting TRBD1. Germline-derived CDR1 and CDR2 are SGDLS and YYNGEE. The trim removed 4 bases at V and 4 bases at J, leaving 9 bases unmatched. The CDR3 covers 15 residues. For the CDR3, the DNA is TGTGCCAGCAGCTCAGATCAGGGGGCCGGCACTGAAGCTTTCTTT. Its protein is CASSSDQGAGTEAFF. The whole variable domain, remainder taken from reference TRBV9 and TRBJ1-1, is DSGVTQTPKHLITATGQRVTLRCSPRSGDLSVYWYQQSLDQGLQFLIQYYNGEERAKGNILERFSAQQFPDLHSELNLSSLELGDSALYFCASSSDQGAGTEAFFGQGTRLTVV.

The rearrangement joins TRBV6-6 to TRBJ2-3; D tentatively fits TRBD1 or TRBD2 (6 bases each). The ends were cut back, 4 bases at V and 5 bases at J, with 13 bases in the middle. There are 14 residues in the CDR3. Germline V gene lookup returns CDR1 MNHNY and CDR2 SVGAGI (reference sequence). CDR3 region: CASSWGASGDTQYF. CDR3 nucleotide sequence: TGTGCCAGCAGTTGGGGGGCCAGCGGAGATACGCAGTATTTT.

The gene calls are TRBV18 and TRBJ2-1; 8 bases fit TRBD2. Per the germline V gene, CDR1 is KGHSH and CDR2 is LQKENI. The CDR3 is 15 residues long. J lost 4 bases, V lost 2 bases, and 4 bases had no gene match. In nucleotides, the CDR3 is TGTGCCAGCTCACCATTACTAGCGGATTACAATGAGCAGTTCTTC. The encoded protein is CASSPLLADYNEQFF. The whole variable domain, filled in from reference TRBV18 and TRBJ2-1, reads NAGVMQNPRHLVRRRGQEARLRCSPMKGHSHVYWYRQLPEEGLKFMVYLQKENIIDESGMPKERFSAEFPKEGPSILRIQQVVRGDSAAYFCASSPLLADYNEQFFGPGTRLTVL.

This clone was counted a few times. The V gene is TRBV4-1, the J gene TRBJ2-1; 7 bases map to TRBD1. Germline V gene sequence: CDR1 MGHRA, CDR2 YSYEKL. The length of the CDR3 is 15 residues. The V and J ends lost 3 bases and 12 bases, in that order; junction bases with no gene match: 14. CDR3: CASSHPGTDVWGQFF. Written as DNA, the CDR3 is TGCGCCAGCAGCCATCCCGGGACAGACGTCTGGGGGCAGTTCTTC.